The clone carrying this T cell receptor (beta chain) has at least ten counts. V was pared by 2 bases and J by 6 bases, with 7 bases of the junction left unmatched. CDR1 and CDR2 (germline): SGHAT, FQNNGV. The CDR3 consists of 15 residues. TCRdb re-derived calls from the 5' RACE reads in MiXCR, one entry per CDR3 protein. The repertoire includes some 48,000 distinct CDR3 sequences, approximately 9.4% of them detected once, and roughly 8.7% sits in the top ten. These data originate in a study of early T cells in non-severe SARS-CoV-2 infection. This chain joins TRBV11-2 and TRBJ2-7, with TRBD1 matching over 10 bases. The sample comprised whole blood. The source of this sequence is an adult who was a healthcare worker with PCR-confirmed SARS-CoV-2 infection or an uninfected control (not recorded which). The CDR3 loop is CASSLRGTGEVEQYF. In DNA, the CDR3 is TGTGCCAGCAGCTTAAGGGGGACAGGGGAGGTCGAGCAGTACTTC.